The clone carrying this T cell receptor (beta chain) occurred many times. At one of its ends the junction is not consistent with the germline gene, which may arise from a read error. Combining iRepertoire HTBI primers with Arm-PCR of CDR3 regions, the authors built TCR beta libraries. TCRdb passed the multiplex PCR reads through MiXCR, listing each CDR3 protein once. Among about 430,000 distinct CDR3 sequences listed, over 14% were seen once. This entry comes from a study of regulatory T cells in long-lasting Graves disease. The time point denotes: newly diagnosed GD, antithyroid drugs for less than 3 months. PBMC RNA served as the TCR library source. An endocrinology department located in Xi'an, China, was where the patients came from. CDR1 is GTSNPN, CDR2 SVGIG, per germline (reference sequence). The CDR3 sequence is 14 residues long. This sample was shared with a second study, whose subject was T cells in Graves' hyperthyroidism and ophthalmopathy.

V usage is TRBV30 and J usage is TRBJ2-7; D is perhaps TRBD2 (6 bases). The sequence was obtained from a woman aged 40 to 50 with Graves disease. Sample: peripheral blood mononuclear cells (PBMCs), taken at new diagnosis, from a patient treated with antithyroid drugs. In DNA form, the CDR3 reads TGTGCCTGGAGTGAGGGCGGGATGACCTACGAACAGTACTTC. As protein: CAWSEGGMTYEQYF. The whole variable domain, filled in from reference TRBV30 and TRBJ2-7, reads SQTIHQWPATLVQPVGSPLSLECTVEGTSNPNLYWYRQAAGRGLQLLFYSVGIGQISSEVPQNLSASRPQDRQFILSSKKLLLSDSGFYLCAWSEGGMTYEQYFGPGTRLTVT.